A few counts support the clone carrying this T cell receptor beta chain. What it binds is unknown. This entry is derived from a study of T cell repertoires in cytomegalovirus infection. Study-wide context: It was the public TCR beta signatures that indicated both CMV infection and matching HLA type. Broader study findings: HLA-C-restricted TCR beta clonotypes specific for CMV led the ex vivo response. Carriage of CMV together with the relevant HLA was identifiable through cumulative public TCR beta family frequency.

TCRdb reprocessed the reads with MiXCR, giving one entry per CDR3 protein. Of about 130,000 distinct CDR3 sequences listed, about 24% are singletons. With 4 bases clipped from V and 8 bases from J, the junction kept 9 bases outside the gene matches. The CDR3 covers 15 residues. Looked up from germline, CDR1 is MDHEN and CDR2 is SYDVKM. This receptor was taken from a human donor in good health (CMV status not recorded). Some clones in this sample may be carry-over from other donors' samples. This sequence joins TRBV28 and TRBJ2-4; 9 bases agree with TRBD1. Sample: PBMCs, sequenced either directly or after in vitro stimulation (not recorded which). This chain's CDR3 is CASSSDRGRVYIQYF. The CDR3 DNA sequence: TGTGCCAGCAGTTCGGACAGGGGACGGGTATACATTCAGTACTTC.